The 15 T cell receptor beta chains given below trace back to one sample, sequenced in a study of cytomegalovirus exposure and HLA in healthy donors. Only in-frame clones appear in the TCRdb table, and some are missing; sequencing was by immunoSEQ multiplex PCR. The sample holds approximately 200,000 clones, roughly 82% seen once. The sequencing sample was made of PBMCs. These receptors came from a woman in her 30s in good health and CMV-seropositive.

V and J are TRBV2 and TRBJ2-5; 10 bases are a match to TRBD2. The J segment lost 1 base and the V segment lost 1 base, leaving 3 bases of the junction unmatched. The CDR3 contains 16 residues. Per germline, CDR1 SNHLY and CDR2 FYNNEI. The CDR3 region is CASSEGRTSGQETQYF. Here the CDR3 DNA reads TGTGCCAGCAGTGAAGGGAGGACTAGCGGCCAAGAGACCCAGTACTTC.

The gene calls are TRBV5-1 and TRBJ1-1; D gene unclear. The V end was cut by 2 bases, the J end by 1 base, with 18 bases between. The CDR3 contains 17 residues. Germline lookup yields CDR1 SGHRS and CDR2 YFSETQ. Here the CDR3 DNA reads TGCGCCAGCAGCTTCGGGGATAATTTACAGAGGAACACTGAAGCTTTCTTT. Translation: CASSFGDNLQRNTEAFF.

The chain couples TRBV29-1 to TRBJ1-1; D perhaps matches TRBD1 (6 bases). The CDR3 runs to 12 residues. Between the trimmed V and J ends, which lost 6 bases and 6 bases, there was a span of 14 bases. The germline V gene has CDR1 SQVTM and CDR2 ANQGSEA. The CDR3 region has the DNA TGCAGCGTCATACAGGGTATCGCTGAAGCTTTCTTT. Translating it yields CSVIQGIAEAFF.

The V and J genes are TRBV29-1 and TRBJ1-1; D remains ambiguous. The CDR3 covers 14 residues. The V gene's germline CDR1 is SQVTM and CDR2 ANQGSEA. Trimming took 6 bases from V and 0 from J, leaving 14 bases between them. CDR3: CSVVEGGMNTEAFF. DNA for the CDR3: TGCAGCGTCGTGGAGGGCGGGATGAACACTGAAGCTTTCTTT. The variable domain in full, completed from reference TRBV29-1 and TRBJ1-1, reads SAVISQKPSRDICQRGTSLTIQCQVDSQVTMMFWYRQQPGQSLTLIATANQGSEATYESGFVIDKFPISRPNLTFSTLTVSNMSPEDSSIYLCSVVEGGMNTEAFFGQGTRLTVV.

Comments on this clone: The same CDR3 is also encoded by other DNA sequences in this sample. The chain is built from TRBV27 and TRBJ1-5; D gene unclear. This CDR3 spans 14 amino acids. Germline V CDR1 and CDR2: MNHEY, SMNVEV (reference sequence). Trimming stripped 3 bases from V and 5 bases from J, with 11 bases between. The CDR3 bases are TGTGCCAGCAGTTTTAGGCCAGGTTATCAGCCCCAGCATTTT. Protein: CASSFRPGYQPQHF.

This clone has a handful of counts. CDR3 residues: CASSYRGLSNYGYTF. In nucleotides, the CDR3 is TGTGCCAGCAGTTACAGGGGGCTCAGTAACTATGGCTACACCTTC. J is TRBJ1-2 and V is TRBV28; 9 positions agree with TRBD1. There are 15 residues in the CDR3. The germline V gene encodes CDR1 MDHEN and CDR2 SYDVKM. With 4 bases clipped from V and 1 base from J, the junction kept 4 bases outside the gene matches.

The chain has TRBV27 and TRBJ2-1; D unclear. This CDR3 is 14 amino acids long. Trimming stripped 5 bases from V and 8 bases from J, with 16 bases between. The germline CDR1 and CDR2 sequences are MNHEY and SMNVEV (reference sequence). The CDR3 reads CASSPRRPIDEQFF. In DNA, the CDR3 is TGTGCCAGCAGTCCCCGCCGTCCTATCGATGAGCAGTTCTTC.

The CDR3 nucleotides read TGTGCCAGCTCCCTAGAGTTAGCGGGAGGAGATACGCAGTATTTT. It encodes CASSLELAGGDTQYF. The V gene is TRBV6-5, the J gene TRBJ2-3, with TRBD2 identical over 10 bases. This CDR3 contains 15 residues. Trimming at V came to 8 bases and at J to 5 bases, leaving 10 bases not matched to a gene. CDR1 and CDR2 from the germline V gene are MNHEY and SVGAGI.

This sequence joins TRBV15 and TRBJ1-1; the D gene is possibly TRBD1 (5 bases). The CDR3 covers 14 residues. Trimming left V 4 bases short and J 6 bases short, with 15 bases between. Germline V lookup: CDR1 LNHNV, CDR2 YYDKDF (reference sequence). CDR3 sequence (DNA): TGTGCCACCAGCACCGGCGGGGGTAAGGCTGAAGCTTTCTTT. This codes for CATSTGGGKAEAFF.

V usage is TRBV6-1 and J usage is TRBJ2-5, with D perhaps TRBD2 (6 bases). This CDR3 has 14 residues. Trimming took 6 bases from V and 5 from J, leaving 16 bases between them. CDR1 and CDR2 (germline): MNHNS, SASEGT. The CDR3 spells CASRVASRGETQYF. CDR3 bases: TGTGCCAGCAGGGTCGCCTCACGGGGGGAGACCCAGTACTTC.

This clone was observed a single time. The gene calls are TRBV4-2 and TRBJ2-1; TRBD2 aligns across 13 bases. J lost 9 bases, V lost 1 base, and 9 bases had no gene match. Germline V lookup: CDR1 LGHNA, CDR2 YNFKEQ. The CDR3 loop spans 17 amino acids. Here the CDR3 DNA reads TGTGCCAGCAGCCAAGGGGGACTAGCGGGACAGAATGCTGAGCAGTTCTTC. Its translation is CASSQGGLAGQNAEQFF.

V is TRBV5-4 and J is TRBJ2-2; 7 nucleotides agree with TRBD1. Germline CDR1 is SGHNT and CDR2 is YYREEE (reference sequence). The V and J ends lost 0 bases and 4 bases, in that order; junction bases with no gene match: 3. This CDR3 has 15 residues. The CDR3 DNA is TGTGCCAGCAGCTTGGAGGGGGCATTCACCGGGGAGCTGTTTTTT. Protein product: CASSLEGAFTGELFF. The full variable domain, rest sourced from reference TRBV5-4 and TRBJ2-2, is ETGVTQSPTHLIKTRGQQVTLRCSSQSGHNTVSWYQQALGQGPQFIFQYYREEENGRGNFPPRFSGLQFPNYSSELNVNALELDDSALYLCASSLEGAFTGELFFGEGSRLTVL.

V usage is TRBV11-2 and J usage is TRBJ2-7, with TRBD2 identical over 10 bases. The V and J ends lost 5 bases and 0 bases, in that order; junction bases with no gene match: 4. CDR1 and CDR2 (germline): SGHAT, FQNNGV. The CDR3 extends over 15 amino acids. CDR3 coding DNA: TGTGCCAGCAGCGGCTCTAGCGGGAGCTCCTACGAGCAGTACTTC. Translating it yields CASSGSSGSSYEQYF.

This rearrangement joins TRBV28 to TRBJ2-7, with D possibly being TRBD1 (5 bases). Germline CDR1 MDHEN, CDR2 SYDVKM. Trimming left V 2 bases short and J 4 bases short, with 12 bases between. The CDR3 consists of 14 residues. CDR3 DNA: TGTGCCAGCAGTTTAATCGGCAGGGCTTACGAGCAGTACTTC. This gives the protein CASSLIGRAYEQYF.

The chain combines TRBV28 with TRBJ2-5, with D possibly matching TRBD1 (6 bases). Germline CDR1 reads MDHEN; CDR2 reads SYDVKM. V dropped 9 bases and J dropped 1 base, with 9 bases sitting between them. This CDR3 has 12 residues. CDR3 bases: TGTGCCAGTGGACAGACCCAAGAGACCCAGTACTTC. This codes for CASGQTQETQYF. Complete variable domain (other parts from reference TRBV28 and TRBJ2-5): DVKVTQSSRYLVKRTGEKVFLECVQDMDHENMFWYRQDPGLGLRLIYFSYDVKMKEKGDIPEGYSVSREKKERFSLILESASTNQTSMYLCASGQTQETQYFGPGTRLLVL.